This T cell receptor beta chain was captured in a study of blood T cell repertoires in COVID-19. The overall study: Samples came from the United States, Italy and Spain, spanning acute and convalescent COVID-19. PBMCs, B-cell-depleted T cells, or T cells provided the cDNA or gDNA that made up the material.

A single count supports this clone. Original processing methods: From reference gene primer amplification, estimates of nucleated cell counts were derived. Here immunoSEQ multiplex PCR was the method, and the copy in TCRdb shows in-frame clones only, minus some. V and J calls plus clone size are reproduced from that table; the DNA served to infer D and trimming. Of about 140,000 clones in the sample, over 80% were seen once. The source of this sequence is a human donor in a cohort sampled during active COVID-19. Sample: peripheral blood.

The CDR3 nucleotides are TGTGCCAGCAGGGACAGGGGTGGCCTGGAGACCCAGTACTTC. Its translation is CASRDRGGLETQYF. V and J are TRBV6-5 and TRBJ2-5, with 9 bases that match TRBD1. The CDR3 runs to 14 residues. Germline CDR1 is MNHEY and CDR2 is SVGAGI. V dropped 6 bases and J dropped 5; count of bases not matched to a gene: 7.